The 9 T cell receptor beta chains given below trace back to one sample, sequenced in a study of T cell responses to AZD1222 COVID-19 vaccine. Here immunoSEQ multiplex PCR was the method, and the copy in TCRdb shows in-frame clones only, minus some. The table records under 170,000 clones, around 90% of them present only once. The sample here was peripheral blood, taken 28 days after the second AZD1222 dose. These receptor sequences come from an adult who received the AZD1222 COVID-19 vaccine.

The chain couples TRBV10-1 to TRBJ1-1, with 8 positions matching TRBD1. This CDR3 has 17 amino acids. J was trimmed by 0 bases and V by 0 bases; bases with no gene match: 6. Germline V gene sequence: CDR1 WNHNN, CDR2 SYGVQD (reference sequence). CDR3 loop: CASSESGRGPLNTEAFF. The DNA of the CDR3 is TGCGCCAGCAGTGAGTCGGGCAGGGGGCCCTTGAACACTGAAGCTTTCTTT.

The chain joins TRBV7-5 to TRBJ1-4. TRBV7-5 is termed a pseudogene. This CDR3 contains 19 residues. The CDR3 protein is CVRSHLSNLSLATNEKLFF. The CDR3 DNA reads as TGTGTCAGAAGCCATCTAAGTAATCTCTCCCTTGCAACTAATGAAAAACTGTTTTTT.

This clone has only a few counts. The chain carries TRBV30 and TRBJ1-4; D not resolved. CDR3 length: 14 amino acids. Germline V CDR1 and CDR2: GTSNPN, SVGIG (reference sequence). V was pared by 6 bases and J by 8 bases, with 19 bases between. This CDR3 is CACPEEGMGEKLFF. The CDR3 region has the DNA TGTGCCTGCCCCGAGGAGGGTATGGGGGAAAAACTGTTTTTT. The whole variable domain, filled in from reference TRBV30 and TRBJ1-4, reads SQTIHQWPATLVQPVGSPLSLECTVEGTSNPNLYWYRQAAGRGLQLLFYSVGIGQISSEVPQNLSASRPQDRQFILSSKKLLLSDSGFYLCACPEEGMGEKLFFGSGTQLSVL.

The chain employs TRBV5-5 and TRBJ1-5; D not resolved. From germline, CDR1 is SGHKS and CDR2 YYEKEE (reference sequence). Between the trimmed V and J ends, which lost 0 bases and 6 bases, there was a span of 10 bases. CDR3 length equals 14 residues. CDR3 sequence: CASSLGSQSQPQHF. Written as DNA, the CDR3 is TGTGCCAGCAGCTTGGGGTCACAAAGTCAGCCCCAGCATTTT.

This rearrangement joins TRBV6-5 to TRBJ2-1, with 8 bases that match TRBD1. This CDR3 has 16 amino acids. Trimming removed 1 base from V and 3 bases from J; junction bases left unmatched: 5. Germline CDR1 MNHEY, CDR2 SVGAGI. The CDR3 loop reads CASSYWAGGGYNEQFF. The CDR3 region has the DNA TGTGCCAGCAGTTACTGGGCAGGGGGCGGCTACAATGAGCAGTTCTTC.

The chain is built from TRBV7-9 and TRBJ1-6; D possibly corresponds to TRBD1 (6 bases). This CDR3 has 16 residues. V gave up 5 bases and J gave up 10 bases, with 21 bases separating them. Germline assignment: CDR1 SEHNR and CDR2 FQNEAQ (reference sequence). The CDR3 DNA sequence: TGTGCCAGCAGCATAGGTCGGGGGCCTAGTGGGTCACCCCTCCACTTT. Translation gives CASSIGRGPSGSPLHF.

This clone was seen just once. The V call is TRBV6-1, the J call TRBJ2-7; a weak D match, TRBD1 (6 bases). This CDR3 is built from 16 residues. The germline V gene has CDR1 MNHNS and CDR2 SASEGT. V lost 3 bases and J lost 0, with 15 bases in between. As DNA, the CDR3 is TGTGCCAGCAGTGAGTCGCAGGGGTGGAGCTCCTACGAGCAGTACTTC. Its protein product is CASSESQGWSSYEQYF.

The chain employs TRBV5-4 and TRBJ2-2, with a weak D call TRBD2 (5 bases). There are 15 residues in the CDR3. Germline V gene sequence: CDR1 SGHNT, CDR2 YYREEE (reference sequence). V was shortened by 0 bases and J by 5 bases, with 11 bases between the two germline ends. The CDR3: CASSLGREGTGELFF. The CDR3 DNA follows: TGTGCCAGCAGCTTGGGGAGAGAGGGTACCGGGGAGCTGTTTTTT.

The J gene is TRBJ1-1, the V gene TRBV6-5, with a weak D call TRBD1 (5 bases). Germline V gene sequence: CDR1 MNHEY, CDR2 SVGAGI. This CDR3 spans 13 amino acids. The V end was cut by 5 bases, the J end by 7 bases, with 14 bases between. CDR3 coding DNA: TGTGCCAGCAGTAATCGGGGCAACGATGAAGCTTTCTTT. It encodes CASSNRGNDEAFF.